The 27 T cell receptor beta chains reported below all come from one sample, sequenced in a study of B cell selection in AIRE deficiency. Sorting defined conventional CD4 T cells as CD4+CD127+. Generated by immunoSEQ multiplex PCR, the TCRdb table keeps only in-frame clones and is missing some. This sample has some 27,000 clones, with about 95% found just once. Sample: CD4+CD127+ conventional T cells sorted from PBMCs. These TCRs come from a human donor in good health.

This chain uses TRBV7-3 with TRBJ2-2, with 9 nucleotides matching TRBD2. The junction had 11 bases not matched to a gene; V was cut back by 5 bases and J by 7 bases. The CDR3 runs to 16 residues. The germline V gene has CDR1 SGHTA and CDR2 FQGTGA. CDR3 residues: CASSPHGGRGGGELFF. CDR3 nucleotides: TGTGCCAGCAGCCCCCATGGCGGGAGGGGGGGCGGGGAGCTGTTTTTT.

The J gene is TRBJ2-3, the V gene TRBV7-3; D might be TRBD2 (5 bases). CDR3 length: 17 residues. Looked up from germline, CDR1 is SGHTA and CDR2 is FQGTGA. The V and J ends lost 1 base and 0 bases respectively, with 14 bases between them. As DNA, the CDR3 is TGTGCCAGCAGCTTAATCCCTGCGGGCATAAGCACAGATACGCAGTATTTT. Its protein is CASSLIPAGISTDTQYF.

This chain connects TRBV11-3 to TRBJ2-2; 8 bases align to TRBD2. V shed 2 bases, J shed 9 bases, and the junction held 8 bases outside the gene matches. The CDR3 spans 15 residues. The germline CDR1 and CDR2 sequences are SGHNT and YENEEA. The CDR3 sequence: CASSLKNGGARELFF. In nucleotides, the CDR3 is TGTGCCAGCAGCTTAAAGAACGGGGGGGCCCGGGAGCTGTTTTTT.

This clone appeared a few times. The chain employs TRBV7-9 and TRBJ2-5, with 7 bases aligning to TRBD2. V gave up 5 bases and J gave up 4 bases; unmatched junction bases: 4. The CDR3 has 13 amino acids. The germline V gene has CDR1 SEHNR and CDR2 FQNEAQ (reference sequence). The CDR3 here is CASSASGVETQYF. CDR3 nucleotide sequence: TGTGCCAGCAGCGCCAGCGGGGTAGAGACCCAGTACTTC.

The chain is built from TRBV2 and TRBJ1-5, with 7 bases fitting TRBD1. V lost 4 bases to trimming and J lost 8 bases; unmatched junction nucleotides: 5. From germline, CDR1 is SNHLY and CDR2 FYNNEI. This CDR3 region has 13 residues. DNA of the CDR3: TGTGCCAGCAGTGGAGACAGGGACAAGCCCCAGCATTTT. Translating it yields CASSGDRDKPQHF.

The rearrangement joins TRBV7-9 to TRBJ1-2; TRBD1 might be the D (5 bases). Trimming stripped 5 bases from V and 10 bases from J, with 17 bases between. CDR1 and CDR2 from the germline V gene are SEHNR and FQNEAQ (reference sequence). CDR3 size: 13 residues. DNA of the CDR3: TGTGCCAGCAGCCCCACCTCGGGACCTTCCTACACCTTC. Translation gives CASSPTSGPSYTF.

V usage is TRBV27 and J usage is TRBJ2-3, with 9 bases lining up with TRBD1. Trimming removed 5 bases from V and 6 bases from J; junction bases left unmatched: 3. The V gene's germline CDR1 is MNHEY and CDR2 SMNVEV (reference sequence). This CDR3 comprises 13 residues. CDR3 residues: CASSDRGRDTQYF. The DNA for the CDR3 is TGTGCCAGCAGTGACAGGGGGAGGGATACGCAGTATTTT.

The CDR3 sequence: CASNIDRGYTEAFF. The CDR3 DNA sequence: TGTGCCAGCAATATCGACAGGGGATACACTGAAGCTTTCTTT. V usage is TRBV7-9 and J usage is TRBJ1-1; TRBD1 agrees at 8 bases. V was clipped by 7 bases and J by 3 bases; unmatched bases: 7. In germline, CDR1 is SEHNR, CDR2 FQNEAQ (reference sequence). The CDR3 runs 14 residues.

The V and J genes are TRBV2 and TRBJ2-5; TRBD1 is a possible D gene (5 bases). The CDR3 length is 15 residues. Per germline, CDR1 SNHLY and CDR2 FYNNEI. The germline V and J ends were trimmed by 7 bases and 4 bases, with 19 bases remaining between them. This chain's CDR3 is CASNQAAGRGETQYF. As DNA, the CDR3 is TGTGCCAGCAATCAGGCGGCAGGGCGTGGAGAGACCCAGTACTTC.

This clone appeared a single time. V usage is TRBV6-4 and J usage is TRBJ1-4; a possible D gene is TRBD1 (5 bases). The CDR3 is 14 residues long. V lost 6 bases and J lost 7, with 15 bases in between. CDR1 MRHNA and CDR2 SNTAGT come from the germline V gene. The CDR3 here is CASSVQASSEKLFF. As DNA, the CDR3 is TGTGCCAGCAGCGTACAGGCCTCCTCTGAAAAACTGTTTTTT.

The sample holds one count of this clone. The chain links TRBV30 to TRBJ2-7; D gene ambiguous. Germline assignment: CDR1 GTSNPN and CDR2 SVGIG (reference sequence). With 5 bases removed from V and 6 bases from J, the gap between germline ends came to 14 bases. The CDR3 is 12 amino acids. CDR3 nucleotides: TGTGCCTGGGGGCGCGAACTTGGCGAGCAGTACTTC. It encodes CAWGRELGEQYF.

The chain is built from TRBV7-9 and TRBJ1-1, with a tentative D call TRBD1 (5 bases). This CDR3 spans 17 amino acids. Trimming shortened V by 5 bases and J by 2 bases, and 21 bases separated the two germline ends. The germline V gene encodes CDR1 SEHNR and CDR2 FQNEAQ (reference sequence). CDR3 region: CASSRPIFGQGNTEAFF. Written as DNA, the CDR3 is TGTGCCAGCAGCCGACCTATTTTCGGGCAGGGCAACACTGAAGCTTTCTTT. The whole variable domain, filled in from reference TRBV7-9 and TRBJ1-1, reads DTGVSQNPRHKITKRGQNVTFRCDPISEHNRLYWYRQTLGQGPEFLTYFQNEAQLEKSRLLSDRFSAERPKGSFSTLEIQRTEQGDSAMYLCASSRPIFGQGNTEAFFGQGTRLTVV.

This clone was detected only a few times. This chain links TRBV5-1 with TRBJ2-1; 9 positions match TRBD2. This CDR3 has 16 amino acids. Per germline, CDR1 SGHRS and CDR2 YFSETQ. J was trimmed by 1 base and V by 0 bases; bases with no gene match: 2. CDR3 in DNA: TGCGCCAGCAGCTTGGTTCTAGCGGGATCCTACAATGAGCAGTTCTTC. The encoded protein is CASSLVLAGSYNEQFF.

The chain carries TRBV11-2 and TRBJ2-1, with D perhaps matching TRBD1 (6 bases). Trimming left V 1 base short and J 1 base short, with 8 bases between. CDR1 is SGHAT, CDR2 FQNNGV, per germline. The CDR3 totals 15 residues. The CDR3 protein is CASSLGGGSYNEQFF. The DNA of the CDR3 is TGTGCCAGCAGCTTAGGAGGGGGTTCCTACAATGAGCAGTTCTTC.

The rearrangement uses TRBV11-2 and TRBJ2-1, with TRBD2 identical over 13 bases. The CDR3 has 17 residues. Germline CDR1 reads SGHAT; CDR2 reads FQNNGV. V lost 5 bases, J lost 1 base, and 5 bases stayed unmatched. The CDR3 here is CASSLRLAGGSYNEQFF. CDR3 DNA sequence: TGTGCCAGCAGCCTTAGACTAGCGGGAGGATCCTACAATGAGCAGTTCTTC. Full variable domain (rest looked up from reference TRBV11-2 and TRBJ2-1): EAGVAQSPRYKIIEKRQSVAFWCNPISGHATLYWYQQILGQGPKLLIQFQNNGVVDDSQLPKDRFSAERLKGVDSTLKIQPAKLEDSAVYLCASSLRLAGGSYNEQFFGPGTRLTVL.

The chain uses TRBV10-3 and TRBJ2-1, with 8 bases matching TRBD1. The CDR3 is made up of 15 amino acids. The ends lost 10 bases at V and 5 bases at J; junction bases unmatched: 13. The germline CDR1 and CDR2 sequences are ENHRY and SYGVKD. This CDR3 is CATLTGTGLDNEQFF. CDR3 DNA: TGTGCCACCCTAACCGGGACAGGTCTGGACAATGAGCAGTTCTTC.

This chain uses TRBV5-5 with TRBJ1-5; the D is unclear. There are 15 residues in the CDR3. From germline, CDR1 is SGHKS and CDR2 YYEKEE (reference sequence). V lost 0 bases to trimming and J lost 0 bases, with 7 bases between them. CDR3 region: CASSLVGDSNQPQHF. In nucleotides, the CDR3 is TGTGCCAGCAGCTTGGTCGGAGATAGCAATCAGCCCCAGCATTTT.

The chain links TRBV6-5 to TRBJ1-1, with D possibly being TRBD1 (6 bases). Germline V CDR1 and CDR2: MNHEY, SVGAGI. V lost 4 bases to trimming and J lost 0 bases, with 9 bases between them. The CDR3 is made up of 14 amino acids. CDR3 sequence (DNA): TGTGCCAGCAGTTTGGACAGTATGAACACTGAAGCTTTCTTT. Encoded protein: CASSLDSMNTEAFF.

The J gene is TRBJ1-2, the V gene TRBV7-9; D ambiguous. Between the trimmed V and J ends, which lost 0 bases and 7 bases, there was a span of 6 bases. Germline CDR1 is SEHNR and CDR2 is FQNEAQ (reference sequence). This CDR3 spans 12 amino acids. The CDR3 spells CASSLASGGYTF. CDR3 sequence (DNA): TGTGCCAGCAGCTTAGCGTCGGGTGGCTACACCTTC.

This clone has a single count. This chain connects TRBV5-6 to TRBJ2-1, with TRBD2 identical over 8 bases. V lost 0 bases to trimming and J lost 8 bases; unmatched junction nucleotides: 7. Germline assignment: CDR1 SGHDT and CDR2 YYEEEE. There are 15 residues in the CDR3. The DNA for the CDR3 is TGTGCCAGCAGCTTGGTACTAGCGGTAGGTGATGAGCAGTTCTTC. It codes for CASSLVLAVGDEQFF.

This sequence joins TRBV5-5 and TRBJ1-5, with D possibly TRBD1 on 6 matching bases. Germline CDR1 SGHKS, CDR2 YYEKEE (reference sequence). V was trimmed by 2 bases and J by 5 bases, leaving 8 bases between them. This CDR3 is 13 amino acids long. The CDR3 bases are TGTGCCAGCAGCTTACAGGGAGATCAGCCCCAGCATTTT. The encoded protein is CASSLQGDQPQHF. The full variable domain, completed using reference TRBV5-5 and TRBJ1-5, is DAGVTQSPTHLIKTRGQQVTLRCSPISGHKSVSWYQQVLGQGPQFIFQYYEKEERGRGNFPDRFSARQFPNYSSELNVNALLLGDSALYLCASSLQGDQPQHFGDGTRLSIL.

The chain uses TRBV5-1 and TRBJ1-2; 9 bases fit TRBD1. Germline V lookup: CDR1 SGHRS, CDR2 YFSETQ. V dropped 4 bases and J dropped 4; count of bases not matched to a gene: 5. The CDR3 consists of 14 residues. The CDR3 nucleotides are TGCGCCAGCAGCCGGACAGGGGAGAGCTATGGCTACACCTTC. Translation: CASSRTGESYGYTF.

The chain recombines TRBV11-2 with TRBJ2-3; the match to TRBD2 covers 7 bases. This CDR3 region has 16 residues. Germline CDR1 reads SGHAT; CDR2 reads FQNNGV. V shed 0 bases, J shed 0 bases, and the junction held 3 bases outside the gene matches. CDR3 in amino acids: CASSLDGGSSTDTQYF. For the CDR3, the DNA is TGTGCCAGCAGCTTAGATGGCGGGAGCAGCACAGATACGCAGTATTTT.

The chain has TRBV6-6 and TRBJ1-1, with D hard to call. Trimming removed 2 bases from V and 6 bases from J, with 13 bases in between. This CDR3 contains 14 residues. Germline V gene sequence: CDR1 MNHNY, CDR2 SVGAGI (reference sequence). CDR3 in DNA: TGTGCCAGCAGTTACCAGTTGGCGCTGGCTGAAGCTTTCTTT. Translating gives CASSYQLALAEAFF.

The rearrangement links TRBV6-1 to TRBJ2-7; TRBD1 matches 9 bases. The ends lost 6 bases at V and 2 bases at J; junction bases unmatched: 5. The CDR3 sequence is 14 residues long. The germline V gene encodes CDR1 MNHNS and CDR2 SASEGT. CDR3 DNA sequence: TGTGCCAGCAGGGAGGGACAGGGCCCCTACGAGCAGTACTTC. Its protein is CASREGQGPYEQYF.

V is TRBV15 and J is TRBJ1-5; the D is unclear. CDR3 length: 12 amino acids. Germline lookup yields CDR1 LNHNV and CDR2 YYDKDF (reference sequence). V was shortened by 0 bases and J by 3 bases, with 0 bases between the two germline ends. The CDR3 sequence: CATSRDNQPQHF. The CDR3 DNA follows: TGTGCCACCAGCAGAGACAATCAGCCCCAGCATTTT.

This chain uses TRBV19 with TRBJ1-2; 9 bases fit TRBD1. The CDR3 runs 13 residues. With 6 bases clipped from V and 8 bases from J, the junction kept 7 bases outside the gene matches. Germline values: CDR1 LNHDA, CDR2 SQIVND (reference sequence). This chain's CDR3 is CASRIQGARGYTF. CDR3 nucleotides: TGTGCCAGTAGAATACAGGGGGCGCGGGGCTACACCTTC.